The present TCR beta chain was sequenced within a study of CD8 T cells in Susac syndrome. With random hexamers, reverse transcription was performed on about 0.45 to 1 ug of RNA. TCRdb reprocessed the immunoSEQ multiplex PCR reads with MiXCR, giving one entry per CDR3 protein. The sample yields 240,000 or so distinct CDR3 sequences, about 95% seen once. This clonotype has only one observation. CDR3 length: 15 residues. Germline loops: CDR1 PRHDT, CDR2 FYEKMQ (reference sequence). V lost 2 bases to trimming and J lost 1 base, with 11 bases between them. This chain uses TRBV13 with TRBJ1-1; a weak D match, TRBD1 (6 bases). This TCR was sampled from a human donor with Susac syndrome. Sequences were obtained from CD4+ T cells from PBMCs. CDR3 region: CASSLTGKRNTEAFF. CDR3 DNA: TGTGCCAGCAGCTTAACAGGGAAACGGAACACTGAAGCTTTCTTT. The full variable domain, with the rest looked up from reference TRBV13 and TRBJ1-1, is AAGVIQSPRHLIKEKRETATLKCYPIPRHDTVYWYQQGPGQDPQFLISFYEKMQSDKGSIPDRFSAQQFSDYHSELNMSSLELGDSALYFCASSLTGKRNTEAFFGQGTRLTVV.